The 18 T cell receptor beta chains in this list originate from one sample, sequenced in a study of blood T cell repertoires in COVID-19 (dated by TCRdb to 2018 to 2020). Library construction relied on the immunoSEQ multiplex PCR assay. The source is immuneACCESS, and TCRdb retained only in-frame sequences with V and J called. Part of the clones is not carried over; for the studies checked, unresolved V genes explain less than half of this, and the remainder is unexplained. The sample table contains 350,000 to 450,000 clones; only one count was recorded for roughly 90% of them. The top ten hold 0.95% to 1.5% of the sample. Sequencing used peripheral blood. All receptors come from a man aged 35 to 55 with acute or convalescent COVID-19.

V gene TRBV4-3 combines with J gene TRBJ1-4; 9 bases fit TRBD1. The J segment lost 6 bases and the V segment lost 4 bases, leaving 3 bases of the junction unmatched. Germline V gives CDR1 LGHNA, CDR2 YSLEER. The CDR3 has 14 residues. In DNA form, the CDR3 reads TGCGCCAGCAGCCCATGGACAGGGGATGAAAAACTGTTTTTT. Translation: CASSPWTGDEKLFF.

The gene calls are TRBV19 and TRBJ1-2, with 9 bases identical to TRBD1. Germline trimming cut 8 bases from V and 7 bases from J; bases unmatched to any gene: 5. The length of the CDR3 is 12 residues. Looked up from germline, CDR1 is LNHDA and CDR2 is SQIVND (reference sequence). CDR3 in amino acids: CASGQGLSGYTF. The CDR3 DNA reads TGTGCCAGTGGACAGGGGTTGAGTGGCTACACCTTC.

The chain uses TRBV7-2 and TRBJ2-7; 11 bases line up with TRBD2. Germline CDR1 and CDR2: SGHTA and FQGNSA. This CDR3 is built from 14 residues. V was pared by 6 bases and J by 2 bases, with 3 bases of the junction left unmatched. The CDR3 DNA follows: TGTGCCAGCAGTCGACTAGCGGGACCCTACGAGCAGTACTTC. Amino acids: CASSRLAGPYEQYF.

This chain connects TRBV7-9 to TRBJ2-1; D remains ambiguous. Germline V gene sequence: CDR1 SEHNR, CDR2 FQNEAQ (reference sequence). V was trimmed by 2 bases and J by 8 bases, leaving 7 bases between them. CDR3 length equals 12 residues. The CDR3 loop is CASSLRVHEQFF. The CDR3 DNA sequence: TGTGCCAGCAGCTTACGAGTCCATGAGCAGTTCTTC. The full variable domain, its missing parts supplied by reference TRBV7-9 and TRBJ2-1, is DTGVSQNPRHKITKRGQNVTFRCDPISEHNRLYWYRQTLGQGPEFLTYFQNEAQLEKSRLLSDRFSAERPKGSFSTLEIQRTEQGDSAMYLCASSLRVHEQFFGPGTRLTVL.

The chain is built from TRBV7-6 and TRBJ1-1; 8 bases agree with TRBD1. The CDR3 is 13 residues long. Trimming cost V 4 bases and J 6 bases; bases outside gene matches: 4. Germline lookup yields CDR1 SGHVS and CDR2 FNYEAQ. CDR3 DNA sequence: TGTGCCAGCAGCTCAGGACAGGGCCCTGAAGCTTTCTTT. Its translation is CASSSGQGPEAFF.

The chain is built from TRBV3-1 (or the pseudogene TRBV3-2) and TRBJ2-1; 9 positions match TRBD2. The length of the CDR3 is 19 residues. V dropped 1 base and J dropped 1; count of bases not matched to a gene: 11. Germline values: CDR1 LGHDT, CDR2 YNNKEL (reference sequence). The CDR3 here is CASSQVGLAGRVSYNEQFF. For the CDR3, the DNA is TGTGCCAGCAGCCAAGTAGGGCTAGCGGGGAGGGTGTCCTACAATGAGCAGTTCTTC.

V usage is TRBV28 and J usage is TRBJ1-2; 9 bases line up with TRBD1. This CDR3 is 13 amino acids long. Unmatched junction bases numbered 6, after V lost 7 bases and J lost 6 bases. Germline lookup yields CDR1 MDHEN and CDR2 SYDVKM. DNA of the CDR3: TGTGCCAGCACTCGCACAGGGGGCGATGGCTACACCTTC. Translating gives CASTRTGGDGYTF.

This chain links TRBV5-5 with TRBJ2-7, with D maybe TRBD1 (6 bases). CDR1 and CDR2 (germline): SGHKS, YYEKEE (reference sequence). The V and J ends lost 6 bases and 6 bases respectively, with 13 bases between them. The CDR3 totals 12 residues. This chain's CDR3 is CASTTQGTEQYF. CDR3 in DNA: TGTGCCAGCACTACACAGGGAACCGAGCAGTACTTC.

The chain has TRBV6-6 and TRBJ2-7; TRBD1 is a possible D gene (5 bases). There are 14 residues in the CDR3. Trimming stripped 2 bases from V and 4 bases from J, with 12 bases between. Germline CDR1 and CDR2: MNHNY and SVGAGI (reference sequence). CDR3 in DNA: TGTGCCAGCAGTTACGGGGCAGTGGAGTACGAGCAGTACTTC. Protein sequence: CASSYGAVEYEQYF.

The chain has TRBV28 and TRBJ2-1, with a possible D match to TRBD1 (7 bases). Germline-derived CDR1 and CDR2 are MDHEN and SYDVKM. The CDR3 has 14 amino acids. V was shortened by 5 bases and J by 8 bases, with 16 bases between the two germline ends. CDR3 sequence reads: CASSPGGRFHEQFF. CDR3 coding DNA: TGTGCCAGCAGTCCAGGGGGGCGCTTCCATGAGCAGTTCTTC. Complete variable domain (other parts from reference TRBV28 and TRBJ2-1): DVKVTQSSRYLVKRTGEKVFLECVQDMDHENMFWYRQDPGLGLRLIYFSYDVKMKEKGDIPEGYSVSREKKERFSLILESASTNQTSMYLCASSPGGRFHEQFFGPGTRLTVL.

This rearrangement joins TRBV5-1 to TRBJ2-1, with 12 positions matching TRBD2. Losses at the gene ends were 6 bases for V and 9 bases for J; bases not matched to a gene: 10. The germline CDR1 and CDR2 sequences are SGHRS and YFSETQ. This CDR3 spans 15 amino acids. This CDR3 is CASTLLAGGSTEQFF. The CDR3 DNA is TGCGCCAGCACCTTACTAGCGGGAGGAAGCACTGAGCAGTTCTTC.

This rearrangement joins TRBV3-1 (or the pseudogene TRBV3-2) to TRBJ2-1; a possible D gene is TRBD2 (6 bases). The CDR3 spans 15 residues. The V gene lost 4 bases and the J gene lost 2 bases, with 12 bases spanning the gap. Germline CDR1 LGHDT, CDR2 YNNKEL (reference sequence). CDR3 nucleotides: TGTGCCAGCAGCCCGGCGGGACCTACCTACAATGAGCAGTTCTTC. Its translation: CASSPAGPTYNEQFF.

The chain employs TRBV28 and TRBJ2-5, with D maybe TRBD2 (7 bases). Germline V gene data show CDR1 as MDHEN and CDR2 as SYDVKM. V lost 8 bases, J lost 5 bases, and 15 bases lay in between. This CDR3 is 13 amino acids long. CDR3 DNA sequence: TGTGCCAGCGGAGGGGGGGTCGGGGAGACCCAGTACTTC. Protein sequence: CASGGGVGETQYF. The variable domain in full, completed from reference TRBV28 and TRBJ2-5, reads DVKVTQSSRYLVKRTGEKVFLECVQDMDHENMFWYRQDPGLGLRLIYFSYDVKMKEKGDIPEGYSVSREKKERFSLILESASTNQTSMYLCASGGGVGETQYFGPGTRLLVL.

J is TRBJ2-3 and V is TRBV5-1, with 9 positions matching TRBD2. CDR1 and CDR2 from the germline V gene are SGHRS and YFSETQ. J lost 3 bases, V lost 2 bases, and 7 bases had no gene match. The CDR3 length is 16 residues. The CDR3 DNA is TGCGCCAGCAGCTTACGACTAGCGGAAATTACAGATACGCAGTATTTT. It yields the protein CASSLRLAEITDTQYF. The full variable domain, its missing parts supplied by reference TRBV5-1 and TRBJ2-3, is KAGVTQTPRYLIKTRGQQVTLSCSPISGHRSVSWYQQTPGQGLQFLFEYFSETQRNKGNFPGRFSGRQFSNSRSEMNVSTLELGDSALYLCASSLRLAEITDTQYFGPGTRLTVL.

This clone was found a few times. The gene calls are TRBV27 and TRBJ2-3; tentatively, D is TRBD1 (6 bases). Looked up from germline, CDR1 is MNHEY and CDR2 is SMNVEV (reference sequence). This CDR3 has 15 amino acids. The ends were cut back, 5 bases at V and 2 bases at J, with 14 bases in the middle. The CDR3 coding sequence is TGTGCCAGCAGTAAGGACAGCTATCCCACAGATACGCAGTATTTT. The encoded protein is CASSKDSYPTDTQYF.

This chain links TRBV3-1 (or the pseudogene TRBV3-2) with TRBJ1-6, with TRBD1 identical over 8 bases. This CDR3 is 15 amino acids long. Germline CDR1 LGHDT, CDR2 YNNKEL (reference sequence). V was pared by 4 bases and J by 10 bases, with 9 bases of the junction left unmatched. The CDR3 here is CASSLFRTGRSPLHF. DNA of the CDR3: TGTGCCAGCAGCCTATTCCGGACAGGGCGATCACCCCTCCACTTT.

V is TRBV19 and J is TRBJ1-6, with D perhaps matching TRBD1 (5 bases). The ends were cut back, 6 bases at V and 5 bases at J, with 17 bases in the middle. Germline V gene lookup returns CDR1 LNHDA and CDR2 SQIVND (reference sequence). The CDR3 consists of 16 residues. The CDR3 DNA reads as TGTGCCAGTAGCCCTCAAGGGGCATGGAATAATTCACCCCTCCACTTT. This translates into CASSPQGAWNNSPLHF.

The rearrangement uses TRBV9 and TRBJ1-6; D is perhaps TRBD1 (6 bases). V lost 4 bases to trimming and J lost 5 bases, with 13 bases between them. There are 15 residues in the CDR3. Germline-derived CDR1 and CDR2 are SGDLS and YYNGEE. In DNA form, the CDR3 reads TGTGCCAGCAGCTGGGGGCAGGGAAATAATTCACCCCTCCACTTT. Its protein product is CASSWGQGNNSPLHF. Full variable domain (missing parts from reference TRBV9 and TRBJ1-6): DSGVTQTPKHLITATGQRVTLRCSPRSGDLSVYWYQQSLDQGLQFLIQYYNGEERAKGNILERFSAQQFPDLHSELNLSSLELGDSALYFCASSWGQGNNSPLHFGNGTRLTVT.